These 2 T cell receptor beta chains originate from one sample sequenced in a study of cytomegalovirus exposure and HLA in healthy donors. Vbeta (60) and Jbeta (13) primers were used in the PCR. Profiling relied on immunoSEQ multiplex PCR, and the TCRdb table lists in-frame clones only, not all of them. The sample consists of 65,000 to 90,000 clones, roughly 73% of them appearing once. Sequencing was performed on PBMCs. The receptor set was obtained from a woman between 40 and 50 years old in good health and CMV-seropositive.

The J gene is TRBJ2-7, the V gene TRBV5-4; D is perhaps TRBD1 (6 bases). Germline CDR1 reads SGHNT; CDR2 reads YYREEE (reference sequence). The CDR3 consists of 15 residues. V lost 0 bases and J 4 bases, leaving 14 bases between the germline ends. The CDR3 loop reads CASSLDVTGLYEQYF. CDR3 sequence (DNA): TGTGCCAGCAGCTTGGATGTGACAGGACTTTACGAGCAGTACTTC.

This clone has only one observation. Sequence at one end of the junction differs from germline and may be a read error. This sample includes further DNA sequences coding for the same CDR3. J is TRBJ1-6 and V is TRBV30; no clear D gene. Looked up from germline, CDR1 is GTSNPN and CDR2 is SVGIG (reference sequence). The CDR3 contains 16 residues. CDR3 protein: CAWSVDSSSYNSPLHF. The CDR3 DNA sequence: TGTGCCTGGAGTGTAGACTCAAGCTCCTATAATTCCCCCCTCCACTTT.